This is a list of T cell receptor beta chains from one sample in a study of naive CD8 T cells in extremely preterm neonates. Profiling relied on immunoSEQ multiplex PCR, and the TCRdb table lists in-frame clones only, not all of them. Of about 6,100 clones listed, 98% were seen once; the top ten hold around 0.37%. The sequenced material came from naive CD8+ T cells from cord blood. These receptors came from a newborn in good health. The conserved cysteine and the conserved F or W are not part of the CDR3 here. Fields, in order: V gene, J gene, clone size, CDR3 protein. A clone size is listed for some rows: how often the clone was seen (once, few, many), or a class if it is expanded.

v_gene: TRBV7-8; j_gene: TRBJ1-5; abundance: -; CDR3aa: ASSPRTGGHNQPQH
v_gene: TRBV2; j_gene: TRBJ2-2; abundance: -; CDR3aa: ASSESLAGGTGELF
v_gene: TRBV2; j_gene: TRBJ2-5; abundance: -; CDR3aa: ASSEFLRGPRGQY
v_gene: TRBV5-6; j_gene: TRBJ1-2; abundance: -; CDR3aa: ASSPGDSGYT
v_gene: TRBV2; j_gene: TRBJ2-7; abundance: -; CDR3aa: ASSEPQGGRYSYEQY
v_gene: TRBV15; j_gene: TRBJ1-2; abundance: -; CDR3aa: ATSGGTYGYT
v_gene: TRBV4-1; j_gene: TRBJ1-6; abundance: -; CDR3aa: ASSQVTGEKSPLH
v_gene: TRBV7-3; j_gene: TRBJ1-2; abundance: -; CDR3aa: ASSLQYGYT
v_gene: TRBV9; j_gene: TRBJ2-1; abundance: -; CDR3aa: ASSGGLAGGEQF
v_gene: TRBV7-3; j_gene: TRBJ2-3; abundance: -; CDR3aa: ASSLKSDFTDTQY
v_gene: TRBV5-6; j_gene: TRBJ1-1; abundance: -; CDR3aa: ASSLGQRVEAF
v_gene: TRBV7-9; j_gene: TRBJ2-1; abundance: -; CDR3aa: ASSPLAYNEQF
v_gene: TRBV11-2; j_gene: TRBJ2-7; abundance: -; CDR3aa: ASSLGDGTGRAYEQY
v_gene: TRBV28; j_gene: TRBJ2-3; abundance: -; CDR3aa: ASSLSTSYTDTQY
v_gene: TRBV6-5; j_gene: TRBJ1-6; abundance: once; CDR3aa: ASSQGANSPLH
v_gene: TRBV7-9; j_gene: TRBJ1-1; abundance: -; CDR3aa: ASSLAGNTEAF
v_gene: TRBV6-6; j_gene: TRBJ2-7; abundance: once; CDR3aa: ASSPLPYEQY
v_gene: TRBV7-3; j_gene: TRBJ2-3; abundance: -; CDR3aa: ASSFGGADTQY
v_gene: TRBV29-1; j_gene: TRBJ2-5; abundance: -; CDR3aa: SVAWTGGGKETQY
v_gene: TRBV9; j_gene: TRBJ2-1; abundance: -; CDR3aa: ASSGVGGYEQF
v_gene: TRBV9; j_gene: TRBJ1-1; abundance: -; CDR3aa: ASSRGHTEAF
v_gene: TRBV6-1; j_gene: TRBJ1-5; abundance: -; CDR3aa: ASSRLSSNQPQH
v_gene: TRBV9; j_gene: TRBJ2-3; abundance: -; CDR3aa: ASSAGGASGGSIDTQY
v_gene: TRBV19; j_gene: TRBJ1-1; abundance: once; CDR3aa: ASSIDGGNTEAF
v_gene: TRBV2; j_gene: TRBJ2-1; abundance: once; CDR3aa: ASSPSGGPLGEQF
v_gene: TRBV4-2; j_gene: TRBJ2-7; abundance: -; CDR3aa: ASSQESVPYEQY
v_gene: TRBV27; j_gene: TRBJ2-3; abundance: -; CDR3aa: ASSLTGLAGPPSTDTQY
v_gene: TRBV5-6; j_gene: TRBJ2-7; abundance: -; CDR3aa: ASSFLGVAGKFSYEQY
v_gene: TRBV5-4; j_gene: TRBJ2-1; abundance: once; CDR3aa: ASSPLAGGPDEQF
v_gene: TRBV4-3; j_gene: TRBJ2-1; abundance: -; CDR3aa: ASSQEGGLAGEQF
v_gene: TRBV28; j_gene: TRBJ2-1; abundance: -; CDR3aa: ASSLRLRDEQF
v_gene: TRBV9; j_gene: TRBJ2-2; abundance: -; CDR3aa: ASSVATGQRTGELF